Included here is one T cell receptor (beta chain) sequence, with context. In the original analysis: Amplified reference gene primers provided the basis for estimating nucleated cell counts. Clones were read by immunoSEQ multiplex PCR, and TCRdb kept only the in-frame ones, dropping some. The V and J calls and clone size were taken over from that table, and D and trimming were inferred from the DNA. The sample carries roughly 220,000 clones, 80% to 85% recorded once. This sample was included in a study of blood T cell repertoires in COVID-19. Study context: Italy, Spain and the United States were the sources of the convalescent and acute COVID-19 samples. PBMCs, B-cell-depleted T cells, or T cells were the source of the cDNA or gDNA that made up the material.

The CDR3 has 20 residues. Trimming took 3 bases from V and 4 from J; bases not matched to a gene: 17. Germline V CDR1 and CDR2: MRHNA, SNTAGT. V is TRBV6-4 and J is TRBJ2-5; 13 nucleotides match TRBD2. Sequenced sample: peripheral blood. The receptor was derived from a woman aged 60-70 years with acute or convalescent COVID-19. Here the CDR3 reads CASSEPLLTSGGPSVETQYF. CDR3 sequence (DNA): TGTGCCAGCAGTGAGCCCCTCTTGACTAGCGGGGGGCCCTCCGTAGAGACCCAGTACTTC.